The clone carrying this T cell receptor beta chain was detected ten times or more. Its antigen is unidentified. The data are from a study of blood T cells in healthy people across ages. Study-level information: Roughly one uniquely barcoded beta molecule per two T cells was captured.

Study outcomes and limitations: What prevented conclusive comparison of naive and antigen-experienced cells was that PBMCs were unsorted.

The donors, healthy Caucasians from Russia, were aged 6 to 90. A second PCR of about 6 to 12 cycles used a sample-barcoded 5' primer and a J-beta primer mix. At least 2.5 million CDR3-containing paired-end reads were obtained per sample. MiXCR, applied by TCRdb to the 5' RACE reads, yields one record per CDR3 protein. The profile shows hundreds of thousands of distinct CDR3 sequences, around 52% of them singletons. This CDR3 is built from 15 residues. V gave up 4 bases and J gave up 3 bases; unmatched junction bases: 9. The germline gives CDR1 LGHDT, CDR2 YNNKEL (reference sequence). This receptor was identified in a woman older than 75 in good health. The gene calls are TRBV3-1 and TRBJ2-7; 7 nucleotides agree with TRBD1. Sequenced sample: blood. This CDR3 reads CASSRAGTAYYEQYF. The CDR3 coding sequence is TGTGCCAGCAGCCGCGCCGGGACAGCCTACTACGAGCAGTACTTC.